These 5 T cell receptor beta chains were sequenced from one sample in a study of Graves' ophthalmopathy and Graves' hyperthyroidism. RNA transcripts were the template, and TCR beta CDR3 regions were amplified from them. HTBI primers served in a first-round RT-PCR, which a second-round multiplex PCR followed. Each CDR3 protein is one row after TCRdb ran MiXCR on the multiplex PCR reads. Here the sample spans 340,000 or so distinct CDR3 sequences, about a sixth being singletons. The specimen was peripheral blood. The source of these receptors is an adult man with Graves' ophthalmopathy.

This clonotype came up many times. CDR3 protein: CASSRGTADEQYF. DNA for the CDR3: TGTGCCAGCAGCCGTGGGACAGCGGACGAGCAGTACTTC. This chain connects TRBV3-1 to TRBJ2-7; 7 nucleotides align to TRBD1. The germline gives CDR1 LGHDT, CDR2 YNNKEL (reference sequence). This CDR3 is built from 13 residues. V trimming: 4 bases; J trimming: 5 bases; junction bases outside the gene matches: 5.

This clonotype was picked up many times. The rearrangement links TRBV27 to TRBJ2-2; no reliable D call. V was shortened by 1 base and J by 3 bases, with 6 bases between the two germline ends. CDR1 and CDR2 (germline): MNHEY, SMNVEV (reference sequence). The CDR3 consists of 14 residues. The CDR3 DNA reads as TGTGCCAGCAGTTTATATGGTGACACCGGGGAGCTGTTTTTT. Translation gives CASSLYGDTGELFF.

This clonotype came up many times. This chain joins TRBV6-1 and TRBJ1-2, with a tentative D call TRBD1 (6 bases). Germline CDR1 and CDR2: MNHNS and SASEGT. The CDR3 is made up of 12 amino acids. V was trimmed by 5 bases and J by 5 bases, leaving 9 bases between them. The CDR3 bases are TGTGCCAGCAGTCGAAGGGGGTATGGCTACACCTTC. The encoded protein is CASSRRGYGYTF.

Concerning this clonotype: Mismatch with germline at one junction end may stem from a read error. This sequence joins TRBV7-9 and TRBJ2-5; TRBD2 agrees at 7 bases. Germline-derived CDR1 and CDR2 are SEHNR and FQNEAQ (reference sequence). The length of the CDR3 is 14 residues. The CDR3 loop reads CASSSGLVQETLYF. Here the CDR3 DNA reads TGTGCCAGCAGCTCCGGACTAGTCCAAGAGACCCTGTACTTC.

This clonotype was counted many times. The CDR3 region has the DNA TGTGCCAGCAGTCCCGCGGGCGGGGGCCGCAATCAGCCCCAGCATTTT. The encoded protein is CASSPAGGGRNQPQHF. The V call is TRBV28, the J call TRBJ1-5; D possibly corresponds to TRBD1 (6 bases). There are 16 residues in the CDR3. Germline loops: CDR1 MDHEN, CDR2 SYDVKM. Trimming stripped 5 bases from V and 2 bases from J, with 16 bases between.